Described below is a single T cell receptor beta chain sequence and its context. These data come from a study of OX40 agonist ivuxolimab in advanced cancers. Study information: A history of anti-PD-1, anti-PD-L1 or anti-CTLA-4 therapy was acceptable, and roughly 40% had some. One patient with hepatocellular carcinoma and two with cutaneous melanoma, three in all, had partial responses.

In germline, CDR1 is SGHRS, CDR2 YFSETQ. Trimming removed 4 bases at V and 3 bases at J, with 13 bases between. This CDR3 has 14 residues. Sequencing used immunoSEQ multiplex PCR; TCRdb keeps in-frame clones, though not all of them. The table includes 75,000 to 90,000 clones, around 94% detected once. It was autoimmune disease history or systemic immunosuppression that excluded patients. Patients had blood sampled at baseline and again on cycle 4 day 1 and cycle 7 day 1. The input for sequencing was CD4+ or CD8+ T cells sorted from blood, taken in a trial of the OX40 agonist ivuxolimab. This receptor was obtained from an adult with an advanced solid tumor such as melanoma, head and neck, liver or kidney cancer. The V gene is TRBV5-1, the J gene TRBJ1-2; D call uncertain. The CDR3 region has the DNA TGCGCCAGCAGCCTCCTAACCCAGGACTATGGCTACACCTTC. As protein: CASSLLTQDYGYTF.